The 21 T cell receptor beta chains reported below all come from one sample, sequenced in a study of blood T cell repertoires in COVID-19. Using immunoSEQ multiplex PCR, the repertoire was profiled, and TCRdb retains in-frame clones only, with some absent. The profile covers just under 350,000 clones, with approximately 87% appearing a single time and about 6% taken by the ten largest. The source material was peripheral blood. Receptors were obtained from a woman in her forties or fifties with COVID-19, enrolled during active disease.

V and J are TRBV6-1 and TRBJ1-1; the match to TRBD1 covers 11 bases. Germline CDR1 and CDR2: MNHNS and SASEGT. The CDR3 length is 17 residues. The trim removed 3 bases at V and 1 base at J, leaving 7 bases unmatched. The CDR3 loop is CASSDIRDRGWNTEAFF. CDR3 coding DNA: TGTGCCAGCAGTGACATCCGGGACAGGGGGTGGAACACTGAAGCTTTCTTT.

J is TRBJ2-7 and V is TRBV5-1; a weak D match, TRBD1 (6 bases). The CDR3 extends over 12 amino acids. The germline gives CDR1 SGHRS, CDR2 YFSETQ. V lost 6 bases and J lost 3, with 10 bases in between. The CDR3 loop reads CASKGQNYEQYF. CDR3 coding DNA: TGCGCCAGCAAAGGACAGAACTACGAGCAGTACTTC.

V gene TRBV9 combines with J gene TRBJ2-7; TRBD2 matches at 7 bases. With V trimmed by 0 bases and J by 3 bases, 6 bases remained unmatched. Germline CDR1 is SGDLS and CDR2 is YYNGEE. CDR3 length: 15 amino acids. The CDR3 DNA sequence: TGTGCCAGCAGCGTAGCGATAGCGGGCAGCTACGAGCAGTACTTC. Translated, it gives CASSVAIAGSYEQYF.

The chain is built from TRBV13 and TRBJ2-3; 9 bases line up with TRBD1. Germline CDR1 is PRHDT and CDR2 is FYEKMQ (reference sequence). There are 16 residues in the CDR3. V gave up 0 bases and J gave up 3 bases; unmatched junction bases: 4. The CDR3 is CASSLGGQGGTDTQYF. CDR3 DNA: TGTGCCAGCAGCTTAGGGGGACAGGGTGGTACAGATACGCAGTATTTT.

The count of this clone is one. The V and J genes are TRBV11-2 and TRBJ2-1, with a possible D match to TRBD2 (5 bases). Germline-derived CDR1 and CDR2 are SGHAT and FQNNGV. The CDR3 spans 17 residues. The V and J ends lost 5 bases and 3 bases respectively, with 20 bases between them. The CDR3 DNA reads TGTGCCAGCAGCCGACTCTTGGCTAGCCTAATCTACAATGAGCAGTTCTTC. Protein product: CASSRLLASLIYNEQFF.

The chain employs TRBV4-1 and TRBJ2-4, with TRBD2 identical over 9 bases. V lost 4 bases, J lost 7 bases, and 8 bases stayed unmatched. The length of the CDR3 is 15 residues. Per the germline V gene, CDR1 is MGHRA and CDR2 is YSYEKL. CDR3 sequence: CASSLRTSVGNIQYF. The CDR3 region has the DNA TGCGCCAGCAGCCTAAGGACTAGCGTAGGGAACATTCAGTACTTC.

CDR3 protein: CASSLGTSGWDEQYF. The CDR3 nucleotides read TGTGCCAGCAGCCTAGGGACTAGCGGATGGGACGAGCAGTACTTC. The chain couples TRBV7-2 to TRBJ2-7, with 11 bases aligning to TRBD2. The V gene end was trimmed by 5 bases and the J gene end by 5 bases; junction bases not matched to a gene: 8. There are 15 residues in the CDR3. Looked up from germline, CDR1 is SGHTA and CDR2 is FQGNSA.

The chain employs TRBV6-1 and TRBJ1-2; no definite D call. Germline V CDR1 and CDR2: MNHNS, SASEGT. The V gene lost 0 bases and the J gene lost 4 bases, with 6 bases spanning the gap. CDR3 size: 13 residues. This CDR3 reads CASSEARGYGYTF. CDR3 sequence (DNA): TGTGCCAGCAGTGAAGCTCGGGGCTATGGCTACACCTTC.

V and J are TRBV6-5 and TRBJ2-3, with 7 bases that match TRBD1. The V and J ends lost 2 bases and 2 bases, in that order; junction bases with no gene match: 4. The CDR3 spans 15 residues. Germline V gives CDR1 MNHEY, CDR2 SVGAGI. DNA for the CDR3: TGTGCCAGCAGTTACAAGGGGACAGTCACAGATACGCAGTATTTT. Translation gives CASSYKGTVTDTQYF.

This sequence joins TRBV6-5 and TRBJ2-1; D remains unclear. Between the trimmed V and J ends, which lost 6 bases and 6 bases, there was a span of 15 bases. Germline V gives CDR1 MNHEY, CDR2 SVGAGI. The CDR3 consists of 14 residues. CDR3 in DNA: TGTGCCAGCAGCCGTTACCCGCGTATCAATGAGCAGTTCTTC. Amino acids: CASSRYPRINEQFF.

The chain carries TRBV19 and TRBJ2-7; perhaps TRBD1 as D (7 bases). Deletions cut 8 bases from V and 2 bases from J, with 19 bases between. From germline, CDR1 is LNHDA and CDR2 SQIVND (reference sequence). This CDR3 has 15 residues. CDR3 sequence (DNA): TGTGCCAGTTCGGAAGGGGCAGGGGGGACCTACGAGCAGTACTTC. Protein: CASSEGAGGTYEQYF.

This chain uses TRBV18 with TRBJ2-5; 9 positions match TRBD1. The germline V gene has CDR1 KGHSH and CDR2 LQKENI. V was pared by 4 bases and J by 5 bases, with 11 bases of the junction left unmatched. The CDR3 extends over 16 amino acids. The CDR3 nucleotides are TGTGCCAGCTCACGGGCACCGGGACAGGGTTCGGAGACCCAGTACTTC. It codes for CASSRAPGQGSETQYF.

This chain uses TRBV7-9 with TRBJ1-1, with 8 bases that match TRBD1. CDR1 and CDR2 from the germline V gene are SEHNR and FQNEAQ (reference sequence). This CDR3 has 12 amino acids. The J segment lost 10 bases and the V segment lost 5 bases, leaving 6 bases of the junction unmatched. CDR3 coding DNA: TGTGCCAGCAGCCGTGAACAGGGGGTAGCTTTCTTT. It specifies CASSREQGVAFF.

V gene TRBV11-3 combines with J gene TRBJ2-2, with 9 nucleotides matching TRBD1. Germline lookup yields CDR1 SGHNT and CDR2 YENEEA. Germline trimming cut 3 bases from V and 5 bases from J; bases unmatched to any gene: 4. CDR3 length: 15 amino acids. CDR3: CASSFSGTGTGELFF. The CDR3 DNA follows: TGTGCCAGCAGCTTCTCCGGGACAGGGACCGGGGAGCTGTTTTTT.

CDR3 nucleotides: TGTGCCAGCAGCTTGTCTGGCGGGAGCCGCTACAATGAGCAGTTCTTC. This translates into CASSLSGGSRYNEQFF. The J gene is TRBJ2-1, the V gene TRBV5-6, with 7 positions matching TRBD2. CDR1 and CDR2 (germline): SGHDT, YYEEEE. There are 16 residues in the CDR3. Trimming at V came to 1 base and at J to 3 bases, leaving 7 bases not matched to a gene.

The V and J genes are TRBV7-9 and TRBJ1-2; unclear D gene. Germline loops: CDR1 SEHNR, CDR2 FQNEAQ (reference sequence). V lost 5 bases, J lost 4 bases, and 14 bases lay in between. This CDR3 has 14 amino acids. The CDR3: CASSRGLLAYGYTF. The CDR3 bases are TGTGCCAGCAGCCGCGGGCTCTTAGCCTATGGCTACACCTTC.

This sequence joins TRBV5-6 and TRBJ1-5; the match to TRBD1 covers 7 bases. Germline V lookup: CDR1 SGHDT, CDR2 YYEEEE. The junction had 14 bases not matched to a gene; V was cut back by 1 base and J by 4 bases. The CDR3 is 18 residues long. CDR3 sequence (DNA): TGTGCCAGCAGCTTGATGGCCGTTCGCCAGGGGGGAAATCAGCCCCAGCATTTT. It translates to CASSLMAVRQGGNQPQHF.

There are a few counts of this clone. The J gene is TRBJ1-2, the V gene TRBV7-8, with a weak D call TRBD1 (5 bases). Germline CDR1 is SGHVS and CDR2 is FQNEAQ. CDR3 length: 14 residues. Trimming pared 5 bases from V and 3 bases from J, leaving 13 bases between. The CDR3 DNA reads as TGTGCCAGCAGCCCCGTCCCAGGGTACTATGGCTACACCTTC. This sequence encodes CASSPVPGYYGYTF. The variable domain in full, completed from reference TRBV7-8 and TRBJ1-2, reads GAGVSQSPRYKVAKRGQDVALRCDPISGHVSLFWYQQALGQGPEFLTYFQNEAQLDKSGLPSDRFFAERPEGSVSTLKIQRTQQEDSAVYLCASSPVPGYYGYTFGSGTRLTVV.

J is TRBJ2-3 and V is TRBV11-2; D remains unclear. V lost 1 base, J lost 0 bases, and 11 bases lay in between. The CDR3 contains 16 residues. CDR1 is SGHAT, CDR2 FQNNGV, per germline. The CDR3 spells CASSLVGAPSTDTQYF. The CDR3 nucleotides are TGTGCCAGCAGCTTAGTGGGCGCCCCGAGCACAGATACGCAGTATTTT.

This clone is a singleton in its sample. The V and J genes are TRBV12-3 or TRBV12-4 and TRBJ1-2; 7 positions match TRBD1. The CDR3 contains 13 residues. Unmatched junction bases numbered 1, after V lost 1 base and J lost 5 bases. CDR3 bases: TGTGCCAGCAGTTTAGGGACAGGATATGGCTACACCTTC. Translation gives CASSLGTGYGYTF.

This clone came up once. J is TRBJ1-2 and V is TRBV9, with D perhaps matching TRBD1 (6 bases). Germline loops: CDR1 SGDLS, CDR2 YYNGEE. Between the trimmed V and J ends, which lost 3 bases and 6 bases, there was a span of 15 bases. The CDR3 contains 14 residues. The DNA for the CDR3 is TGTGCCAGCAGCGCCACAGGGAGGGTTAATGGCTACACCTTC. Translated: CASSATGRVNGYTF.